This TCR beta chain came from a study of T cell clusters in autoimmune cytopenias. Study background: Healthy control donors averaged around 54 years of age, with a median of around 64 years.

Multiplex touch-down PCR amplified TRB using TRB-A and TRB-B pools in one tube. TCRdb re-called the multiplex PCR reads, yielding one record per CDR3 amino acid sequence without DNA. The table gives 5,500 to 6,500 distinct CDR3 sequences; the top ten clones make up 7.6% of it. The CDR3 spans 14 residues. Germline CDR1 and CDR2: DFQATT and SNEGSKA (reference sequence). TRB amplification used approximately 270 ng of peripheral blood genomic DNA. These records were also assigned to another study, of T cell repertoires in aging, cancer and after chemotherapy. This second study notes: Over several months to years, re-sampled healthy donor repertoires clearly shared clones. Loss of evenness, beyond lost richness, contributed to age-related TCR diversity decline in cancer patients.

The sample taken for sequencing was peripheral blood. This sequence originates from a human donor in good health. V gene TRBV20-1 combines with J gene TRBJ2-1; TCRdb's D gene call, TRBD2, goes unchecked for lack of DNA. This CDR3 reads CSAQRLAGDNEQFF.